This T cell receptor beta chain derives from a study of T cell repertoires in cytomegalovirus infection. Study-level background: Recently identified HLA-C-restricted CMV epitopes were used, and well-studied HLA-B-restricted CMV epitopes were used as well. Carrying CMV and the relevant HLA type showed in public TCR beta signatures.

TCRdb re-called the reads with MiXCR, one entry per CDR3 protein. The table records about 920,000 distinct CDR3 sequences, approximately 30% of them present only once. The CDR3 spans 10 residues. The ends lost 10 bases at V and 7 bases at J; junction bases unmatched: 0. On this clonotype itself: Its target is not known.

The TCR originated in a human donor in good health (CMV status not recorded). Some clones in this sample may be carry-over from other donors' samples. Sample: cultured CD8+ T cells from PBMCs, taken from culture after CMV antigen stimulation. The gene calls are TRBV12-3 or TRBV12-4 and TRBJ2-2; 7 bases map to TRBD1. The CDR3 DNA sequence: TGTGCCAACAGGGGCGGGGAGCTGTTTTTT. Its translation is CANRGGELFF.